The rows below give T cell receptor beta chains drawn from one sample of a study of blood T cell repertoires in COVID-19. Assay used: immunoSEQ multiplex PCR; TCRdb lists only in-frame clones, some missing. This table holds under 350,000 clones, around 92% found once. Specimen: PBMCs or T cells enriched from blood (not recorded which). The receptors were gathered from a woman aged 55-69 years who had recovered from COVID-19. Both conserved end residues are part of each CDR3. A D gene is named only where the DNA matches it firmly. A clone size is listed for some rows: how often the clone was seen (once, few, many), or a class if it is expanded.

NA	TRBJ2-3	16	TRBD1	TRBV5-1	CASSAPGQEVTDTQYF	TGCGCCAGCAGCGCACCGGGACAGGAAGTTACAGATACGCAGTATTTT
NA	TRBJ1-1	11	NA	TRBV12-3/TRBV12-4	CASSRGDEAFF	TGTGCCAGCAGCCGAGGAGATGAAGCTTTCTTT
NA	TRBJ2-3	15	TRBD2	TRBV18	CASSPLAGTTDTQYF	TGTGCCAGCTCACCACTAGCGGGGACCACAGATACGCAGTATTTT
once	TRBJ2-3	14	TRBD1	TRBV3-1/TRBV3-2	CASSRQGATDTQYF	TGTGCCAGCAGCCGTCAGGGGGCCACAGATACGCAGTATTTT
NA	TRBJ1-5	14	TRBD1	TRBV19	CATSGTGGNQPQHF	TGTGCCACCTCCGGGACAGGGGGCAATCAGCCCCAGCATTTT
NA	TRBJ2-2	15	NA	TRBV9	CASSVELRATGELFF	TGTGCCAGCAGCGTAGAGCTCAGGGCCACCGGGGAGCTGTTTTTT
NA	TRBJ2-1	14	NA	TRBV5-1	CASSLVGGVDGQFF	TGCGCCAGCAGCTTGGTTGGAGGGGTTGATGGGCAGTTCTTC
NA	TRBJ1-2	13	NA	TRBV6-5	CASRRRQDDGYTF	TGTGCCAGCAGGCGCCGACAGGATGATGGCTACACCTTC
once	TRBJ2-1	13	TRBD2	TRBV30	CAWLLAGRGRQFF	TGTGCCTGGTTACTAGCGGGGAGGGGCAGGCAGTTCTTC
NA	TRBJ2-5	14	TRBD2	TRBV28	CASRLAGGQETQYF	TGTGCCAGCAGACTAGCGGGAGGCCAAGAGACCCAGTACTTC
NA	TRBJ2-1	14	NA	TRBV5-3	CARSLRWRWNEQFF	TGTGCCAGAAGCCTCCGCTGGAGGTGGAATGAGCAGTTCTTC
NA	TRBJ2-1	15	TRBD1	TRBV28	CASSTDRDGTNEQFF	TGTGCCAGCAGCACCGACAGGGATGGAACAAATGAGCAGTTCTTC
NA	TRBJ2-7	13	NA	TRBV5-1	CASSDTVGFEQYF	TGCGCCAGCAGCGACACCGTGGGCTTCGAGCAGTACTTC
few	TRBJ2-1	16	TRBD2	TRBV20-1	CSASRTSGPPAAEQFF	TGCAGTGCTAGTAGGACTAGCGGTCCCCCGGCGGCTGAGCAGTTCTTC
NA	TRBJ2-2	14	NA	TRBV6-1	CASSDRVNTGELFF	TGTGCCAGCAGTGACAGGGTTAACACCGGGGAGCTGTTTTTT
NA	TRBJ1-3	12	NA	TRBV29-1	CSVVTVGNTIYF	TGCAGCGTTGTGACAGTAGGAAACACCATATATTTT
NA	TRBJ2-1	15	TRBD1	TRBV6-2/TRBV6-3	CASSYGQVLYNEQFF	TGTGCCAGCAGTTACGGACAGGTCCTATACAATGAGCAGTTCTTC
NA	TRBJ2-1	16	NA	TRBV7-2	CASSLHSSSGYNEQFF	TGTGCCAGCAGCTTACACTCATCGTCAGGGTACAATGAGCAGTTCTTC
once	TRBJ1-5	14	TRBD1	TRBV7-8	CASSLSGGRSPQHF	TGTGCCAGCAGCTTATCAGGGGGTCGAAGTCCCCAGCATTTT
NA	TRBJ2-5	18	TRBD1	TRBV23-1	CASSQPGQGGYLAETQYF	TGCGCCAGCAGTCAACCGGGACAGGGTGGATATTTGGCCGAGACCCAGTACTTC
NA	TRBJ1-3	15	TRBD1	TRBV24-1	CATSDTRQGGNTIYF	TGTGCCACCAGTGATACCCGACAGGGAGGAAACACCATATATTTT
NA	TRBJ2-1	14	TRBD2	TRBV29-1	CSVRGGAAYNEQFF	TGCAGCGTCCGCGGGGGGGCGGCCTACAATGAGCAGTTCTTC
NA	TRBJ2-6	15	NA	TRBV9	CASSVLASGANVLTF	TGTGCCAGCAGCGTATTGGCCTCTGGGGCCAACGTCCTGACTTTC
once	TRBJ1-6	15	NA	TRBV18	CASSQDVGTGLPLHF	TGTGCCAGCTCCCAAGATGTAGGCACAGGCTTACCCCTCCACTTT
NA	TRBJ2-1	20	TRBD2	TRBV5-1	CASSSGGLAGGPLLHNEQFF	TGCGCCAGCAGCTCCGGCGGACTAGCGGGAGGGCCTTTACTGCACAATGAGCAGTTCTTC
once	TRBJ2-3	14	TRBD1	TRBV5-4	CASSSRGQPDTQYF	TGTGCCAGCAGCTCCAGGGGGCAGCCAGATACGCAGTATTTT
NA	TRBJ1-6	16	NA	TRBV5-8	CASSHRLSSYNSPLHF	TGTGCCAGCAGCCACAGGCTGAGCTCCTATAATTCACCCCTCCACTTT
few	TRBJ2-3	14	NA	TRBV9	CASSVGTGADTQYF	TGTGCCAGCAGCGTAGGTACGGGGGCAGATACGCAGTATTTT